This is a list of T cell receptor beta chains from one sample in a study of T cell responses to AZD1222 COVID-19 vaccine. The data were produced by immunoSEQ multiplex PCR, yet TCRdb's version contains in-frame clones alone and is incomplete. The sample shows roughly 150,000 clones, roughly 92% of them seen only once. The input for sequencing was peripheral blood, taken on day 0 of AZD1222 vaccination. The receptors were sampled from an adult in good health. The CDR3 runs from the conserved cysteine through the conserved F or W.

J: TRBJ2-1; V: TRBV5-1; CDR3: CASSPGQGGYNEQFF
J: TRBJ2-7; V: TRBV9; CDR3: CASSVGTGGSYEQYF
J: TRBJ1-2; V: TRBV4-1; CDR3: CASSQVASRTGSKSGYTF
J: TRBJ2-7; V: TRBV5-5; CDR3: CASSLGTGMGEQYF
J: TRBJ2-7; V: TRBV2; CDR3: CASSEARDTKQYF
J: TRBJ2-1; V: TRBV28; CDR3: CASKELAGSYNEQFF
J: TRBJ2-7; V: TRBV7-2; CDR3: CASSIATGGGYEQYF
J: TRBJ1-6; V: TRBV11-1; CDR3: CASSLGPNSPLHF
J: TRBJ2-3; V: TRBV21-1; CDR3: CASSRPGLAGGQNTDTQYF
J: TRBJ1-4; V: TRBV11-2; CDR3: CASSAHRAVNEKLFF
J: TRBJ1-1; V: TRBV3-1/TRBV3-2; CDR3: CASSLQGGNTEAFF
J: TRBJ1-5; V: TRBV18; CDR3: CASSPRDRGGAPQHF
J: TRBJ2-3; V: TRBV7-9; CDR3: CASGERDTQYF
J: TRBJ1-2; V: TRBV12-3/TRBV12-4; CDR3: CASSLQGASGYTF
J: TRBJ1-1; V: TRBV7-9; CDR3: CASSLAHPNTEAFF
J: TRBJ1-1; V: TRBV5-1; CDR3: CASSLSRASTEAFF
J: TRBJ1-5; V: TRBV30; CDR3: CAWSRRGLLYQPQHF
J: TRBJ1-4; V: TRBV9; CDR3: CASSAPDNEKLFF
J: TRBJ1-1; V: TRBV7-6; CDR3: CASSLTVNTEAFF
J: TRBJ1-5; V: TRBV27; CDR3: CASRGSSGGPQPQHF
J: TRBJ2-1; V: TRBV14; CDR3: CASSFRNRGIGNEQFF
J: TRBJ1-2; V: TRBV7-2; CDR3: CASSLVATPGQGYGYTF
J: TRBJ1-4; V: TRBV27; CDR3: CASSPGRRGEKLFF
J: TRBJ1-1; V: TRBV27; CDR3: CASSLSTNTEAFF
J: TRBJ2-7; V: TRBV5-4; CDR3: CASSFQSPDEQYF
J: TRBJ1-6; V: TRBV10-3; CDR3: CAISDQGSVYSYNSPLHF
J: TRBJ1-6; V: TRBV2; CDR3: CASRSGDSQNSPLHF
J: TRBJ2-1; V: TRBV27; CDR3: CASRTPGQGFNEQFF
J: TRBJ2-1; V: TRBV4-1; CDR3: CASSQETSGTLNEQFF
J: TRBJ1-2; V: TRBV11-2; CDR3: CASSLGSALGYTF
J: TRBJ1-5; V: TRBV4-1; CDR3: CASSPMVVQGHQPQHF
J: TRBJ2-7; V: TRBV16; CDR3: CASSQVRRVGYEQYF
J: TRBJ2-1; V: TRBV18; CDR3: CASSPRSPSGRNNEQFF
J: TRBJ1-4; V: TRBV9; CDR3: CASSVGTSGQNEKLFF
J: TRBJ2-7; V: TRBV5-8; CDR3: CASSPRRVAGAYEQYF
J: TRBJ2-1; V: TRBV11-3; CDR3: CASSLGLGGPLNEQFF